The 30 T cell receptor beta chains reported below all come from one sample, sequenced in a study of blood T cell repertoires in COVID-19. The method was immunoSEQ multiplex PCR; TCRdb's version includes in-frame clones alone and lacks a portion of them. Of fewer than 60,000 clones listed, over 75% are singletons. Material for sequencing was peripheral blood. These receptors were taken from a human donor with active COVID-19. The donor label of this sample is uncertain.

This clone occurred a few times. The chain uses TRBV5-8 and TRBJ2-1; 7 positions match TRBD1. The junction had 7 bases not matched to a gene; V was cut back by 3 bases and J by 1 base. This CDR3 comprises 16 residues. Germline V lookup: CDR1 SGHTS, CDR2 YDEGEE. The CDR3 DNA reads TGTGCCAGCAGCTCCGAGACAGGGATATCCTACAATGAGCAGTTCTTC. Protein product: CASSSETGISYNEQFF. The full variable domain, its missing parts supplied by reference TRBV5-8 and TRBJ2-1, is EAGVTQSPTHLIKTRGQQATLRCSPISGHTSVYWYQQALGLGLQFLLWYDEGEERNRGNFPPRFSGRQFPNYSSELNVNALELEDSALYLCASSSETGISYNEQFFGPGTRLTVL.

This clone was recorded once. This chain connects TRBV28 to TRBJ2-5, with unresolved D. From germline, CDR1 is MDHEN and CDR2 SYDVKM. V was pared by 3 bases and J by 5 bases, with 19 bases between. The CDR3 has 16 amino acids. In DNA form, the CDR3 reads TGTGCCAGCAGTTTGGCTGCGTTGGGTAGCATGGAGACCCAGTACTTC. This sequence encodes CASSLAALGSMETQYF.

The genes are TRBV6-6 and TRBJ1-2; 8 nucleotides match TRBD1. With 7 bases clipped from V and 4 bases from J, the junction kept 8 bases outside the gene matches. Per the germline V gene, CDR1 is MNHNY and CDR2 is SVGAGI (reference sequence). This CDR3 has 14 amino acids. In DNA, the CDR3 is TGTGCCAGCAAGACAGGGGATGCGGGCTATGGCTACACCTTC. Encoded protein: CASKTGDAGYGYTF.

Notes on this clone: A junction boundary mismatches the germline segment, possibly from a read error. The chain's CDR3 is CASSLAQTGYAIYF. CDR3 in DNA: TGTGCCAGCAGCCTAGCCCAGACAGGCTATGCCATATATTTT. The chain joins TRBV7-2 to TRBJ1-3, with D possibly matching TRBD1 (6 bases). CDR1 SGHTA and CDR2 FQGNSA come from the germline V gene. The CDR3 spans 14 residues. Full variable domain (rest looked up from reference TRBV7-2 and TRBJ1-3): GAGVSQSPSNKVTEKGKDVELRCDPISGHTALYWYRQSLGQGLEFLIYFQGNSAPDKSGLPSDRFSAERTGGSVSTLTIQRTQQEDSAVYLCASSLAQTGYAIYFGEGSWLTVV.

The chain recombines TRBV7-3 with TRBJ2-1; tentative D call: TRBD2 (6 bases). CDR3 length: 15 amino acids. Trimming cost V 5 bases and J 0 bases, with 11 bases left between them. From germline, CDR1 is SGHTA and CDR2 FQGTGA. DNA for the CDR3: TGTGCCAGCAGCCCGGGACTGAGCTCCTACAATGAGCAGTTCTTC. This sequence encodes CASSPGLSSYNEQFF.

V is TRBV19 and J is TRBJ1-4; 7 bases are a match to TRBD1. The CDR3 consists of 14 residues. V shed 7 bases and J 8 bases; nucleotides not matched to a gene: 10. Germline V gene lookup returns CDR1 LNHDA and CDR2 SQIVND (reference sequence). DNA for the CDR3: TGTGCCAGTAAGGAAGACAGGGTGAGCGAAAAACTGTTTTTT. It translates to CASKEDRVSEKLFF.

The chain couples TRBV11-2 to TRBJ1-3; perhaps TRBD1 as D (5 bases). Germline-derived CDR1 and CDR2 are SGHAT and FQNNGV. Trimming took off 6 bases at V and 0 bases at J, with 12 bases between the two ends. The CDR3 sequence is 15 residues long. The CDR3 region has the DNA TGTGCCAGCAGACAACCGGGGGGCTCTGGAAACACCATATATTTT. This codes for CASRQPGGSGNTIYF.

The chain has TRBV5-8 and TRBJ1-1; weak D call: TRBD1 (5 bases). V was shortened by 9 bases and J by 6 bases, with 15 bases between the two germline ends. Germline V CDR1 and CDR2: SGHTS, YDEGEE. The CDR3 spans 12 residues. The CDR3 bases are TGTGCCACCAGTGGCGGAGGGGCTGAAGCTTTCTTT. This gives the protein CATSGGGAEAFF. Full variable domain (missing parts from reference TRBV5-8 and TRBJ1-1): EAGVTQSPTHLIKTRGQQATLRCSPISGHTSVYWYQQALGLGLQFLLWYDEGEERNRGNFPPRFSGRQFPNYSSELNVNALELEDSALYLCATSGGGAEAFFGQGTRLTVV.

Written as DNA, the CDR3 is TGTGCCAGCAGTTTATGGCAGAACACTGAAGCTTTCTTT. Protein: CASSLWQNTEAFF. This sequence joins TRBV27 and TRBJ1-1; D is undetermined. With 1 base removed from V and 1 base from J, the gap between germline ends came to 4 bases. The length of the CDR3 is 13 residues. Germline loops: CDR1 MNHEY, CDR2 SMNVEV (reference sequence).

This clone was observed a handful of times. DNA of the CDR3: TGCAGCGTCTTACCGGGACAGGGGTACTATGGCTACACCTTC. It translates to CSVLPGQGYYGYTF. The genes are TRBV29-1 and TRBJ1-2, with 10 bases aligning to TRBD1. V dropped 6 bases and J dropped 3; count of bases not matched to a gene: 7. There are 14 residues in the CDR3. Germline loops: CDR1 SQVTM, CDR2 ANQGSEA.

This clone was seen a single time. The rearrangement links TRBV5-1 to TRBJ1-1, with 9 bases lining up with TRBD1. Germline V gene data show CDR1 as SGHRS and CDR2 as YFSETQ. The CDR3 length is 13 residues. V was pared by 7 bases and J by 4 bases, with 5 bases of the junction left unmatched. For the CDR3, the DNA is TGCGCCAGCGGACAGGGGTTGGGCACTGAAGCTTTCTTT. Translation gives CASGQGLGTEAFF.

This clone has a handful of counts. The genes are TRBV29-1 and TRBJ1-1; TRBD1 matches 7 bases. V lost 3 bases to trimming and J lost 4 bases; unmatched junction nucleotides: 8. Germline V gene lookup returns CDR1 SQVTM and CDR2 ANQGSEA. The length of the CDR3 is 14 residues. The CDR3 DNA is TGCAGCGTTGAGAAGGGACAGTCGATCACTGAAGCTTTCTTT. This gives the protein CSVEKGQSITEAFF.

This chain links TRBV20-1 with TRBJ2-5; D perhaps matches TRBD2 (5 bases). This CDR3 comprises 11 residues. From germline, CDR1 is DFQATT and CDR2 SNEGSKA (reference sequence). Trimming pared 7 bases from V and 7 bases from J, leaving 13 bases between. CDR3 loop: CSGTSYGTQYF. CDR3 in DNA: TGCAGTGGGACTTCCTACGGGACCCAGTACTTC.

The chain combines TRBV20-1 with TRBJ2-5; D gene ambiguous. Germline V gene sequence: CDR1 DFQATT, CDR2 SNEGSKA (reference sequence). This CDR3 is built from 11 residues. The V end lost 4 bases, the J end lost 2 bases, and 5 bases lay between the germline ends. The CDR3 DNA reads TGCAGTGCTACTTTTCAAGAGACCCAGTACTTC. This sequence encodes CSATFQETQYF.

The CDR3 bases are TGCGCCAGCAGCCGGAACGACAGGGGTAGTTATGGCTACACCTTC. This translates into CASSRNDRGSYGYTF. The chain recombines TRBV4-1 with TRBJ1-2, with 8 bases identical to TRBD1. This CDR3 contains 15 residues. J gave up 5 bases and V 4 bases, and 9 bases lay outside the gene matches. Germline CDR1 reads MGHRA; CDR2 reads YSYEKL.

The CDR3 is CASKATPGTGVGYEQYF. In nucleotides, the CDR3 is TGTGCCAGCAAGGCCACTCCCGGGACAGGGGTAGGCTACGAGCAGTACTTC. V is TRBV28 and J is TRBJ2-7; 10 bases match TRBD1. The germline CDR1 and CDR2 sequences are MDHEN and SYDVKM. Unmatched junction bases numbered 15, after V lost 7 bases and J lost 3 bases. The CDR3 covers 17 residues.

V gene TRBV5-1 combines with J gene TRBJ1-2, with 8 bases fitting TRBD1. J was trimmed by 5 bases and V by 5 bases; bases with no gene match: 8. The length of the CDR3 is 14 residues. The germline V gene has CDR1 SGHRS and CDR2 YFSETQ. CDR3 sequence reads: CASSSGQGRYGYTF. The DNA of the CDR3 is TGCGCCAGCAGTTCCGGACAGGGCCGATATGGCTACACCTTC.

The rearrangement uses TRBV10-3 and TRBJ2-1, with 9 positions matching TRBD1. Germline values: CDR1 ENHRY, CDR2 SYGVKD. This CDR3 is built from 15 residues. V trimming: 6 bases; J trimming: 2 bases; junction bases outside the gene matches: 5. CDR3 nucleotides: TGTGCCATCAGCCGCGGGACAGGGCCCTACAATGAGCAGTTCTTC. Protein sequence: CAISRGTGPYNEQFF.

J is TRBJ2-2 and V is TRBV6-5, with a weak D call TRBD1 (6 bases). Germline values: CDR1 MNHEY, CDR2 SVGAGI. The CDR3 extends over 15 amino acids. V was trimmed by 7 bases and J by 3 bases, leaving 15 bases between them. DNA for the CDR3: TGTGCCAGCAAAGGGGGAGTAGCTTACACCGGGGAGCTGTTTTTT. This gives the protein CASKGGVAYTGELFF.

This clone came up once. The chain links TRBV28 to TRBJ2-7; 9 bases agree with TRBD1. After removal of 4 bases from V and 2 bases from J, the junction contained 9 bases not matched to a gene. The CDR3 has 16 amino acids. The germline gives CDR1 MDHEN, CDR2 SYDVKM. CDR3 nucleotides: TGTGCCAGCAGTTCCATGGACAGGGGACCCCCCTACGAGCAGTACTTC. This translates into CASSSMDRGPPYEQYF.

The J gene is TRBJ1-5, the V gene TRBV5-8, with 10 bases lining up with TRBD1. In germline, CDR1 is SGHTS, CDR2 YDEGEE. Trimming removed 4 bases from V and 4 bases from J; junction bases left unmatched: 8. The CDR3 contains 16 residues. CDR3: CASSPRTGGRNQPQHF. The DNA for the CDR3 is TGTGCCAGCAGCCCTCGGACAGGGGGGCGGAATCAGCCCCAGCATTTT.

This clone was recorded once. The chain recombines TRBV7-2 with TRBJ2-1, with a possible D match to TRBD2 (5 bases). Germline V CDR1 and CDR2: SGHTA, FQGNSA. The CDR3 loop spans 16 amino acids. V lost 2 bases and J 0 bases, leaving 11 bases between the germline ends. CDR3 nucleotides: TGTGCCAGCAGCTTACGAGGGAAGAGCTCCTACAATGAGCAGTTCTTC. Protein: CASSLRGKSSYNEQFF. The full variable domain, rest sourced from reference TRBV7-2 and TRBJ2-1, is GAGVSQSPSNKVTEKGKDVELRCDPISGHTALYWYRQSLGQGLEFLIYFQGNSAPDKSGLPSDRFSAERTGGSVSTLTIQRTQQEDSAVYLCASSLRGKSSYNEQFFGPGTRLTVL.

This chain uses TRBV3-1 (or the pseudogene TRBV3-2) with TRBJ2-5, with 7 bases that match TRBD1. The CDR3 sequence is 14 residues long. Unmatched junction bases numbered 2, after V lost 4 bases and J lost 0 bases. Germline CDR1 reads LGHDT; CDR2 reads YNNKEL (reference sequence). The CDR3 sequence is CASSLQGYQETQYF. CDR3 DNA sequence: TGTGCCAGCAGCCTACAGGGGTACCAAGAGACCCAGTACTTC.

The rearrangement links TRBV29-1 to TRBJ2-1; 7 positions match TRBD2. Germline assignment: CDR1 SQVTM and CDR2 ANQGSEA. Trimming removed 3 bases from V and 9 bases from J; junction bases left unmatched: 17. The CDR3 loop spans 16 amino acids. CDR3 bases: TGCAGCGTTGAGATTCTGGCGGGAGTGGAATCAGTTGAGCAGTTCTTC. This codes for CSVEILAGVESVEQFF.

The rearrangement links TRBV7-2 to TRBJ2-7, with 7 nucleotides matching TRBD1. Trimming at V came to 5 bases and at J to 3 bases, leaving 4 bases not matched to a gene. The length of the CDR3 is 13 residues. CDR1 is SGHTA and CDR2 is FQGNSA in the germline V gene. The CDR3 loop is CASSPGQFYEQYF. CDR3 nucleotide sequence: TGTGCCAGCAGCCCGGGACAGTTCTACGAGCAGTACTTC.

This sequence joins TRBV5-1 and TRBJ1-2; TRBD1 aligns across 8 bases. Per germline, CDR1 SGHRS and CDR2 YFSETQ. After removal of 6 bases from V and 8 bases from J, the junction contained 12 bases not matched to a gene. CDR3 size: 14 residues. As DNA, the CDR3 is TGCGCCAGCAACAACGGACAGGGAGAGAGAGGCTACACCTTC. Its translation is CASNNGQGERGYTF. Full variable domain (remainder filled in from reference TRBV5-1 and TRBJ1-2): KAGVTQTPRYLIKTRGQQVTLSCSPISGHRSVSWYQQTPGQGLQFLFEYFSETQRNKGNFPGRFSGRQFSNSRSEMNVSTLELGDSALYLCASNNGQGERGYTFGSGTRLTVV.

The sample holds one count of this clone. CDR3 sequence: CASSQAGTGGNTEAFF. For the CDR3, the DNA is TGTGCCAGCAGCCAAGCGGGAACCGGCGGGAACACTGAAGCTTTCTTT. This sequence joins TRBV4-2 and TRBJ1-1; D unresolved. V shed 1 base and J shed 1 base, with 13 bases lying between them. The CDR3 runs 16 residues. Germline CDR1 reads LGHNA; CDR2 reads YNFKEQ.

In this sample, this clone turned up once. The gene calls are TRBV7-3 and TRBJ1-2; a possible D gene is TRBD1 (5 bases). The V gene's germline CDR1 is SGHTA and CDR2 FQGTGA. The CDR3 length is 14 residues. Trimming cost V 8 bases and J 6 bases, with 19 bases left between them. The chain's CDR3 is CASGAGSGSNGYTF. The CDR3 DNA reads as TGTGCCAGCGGGGCCGGGAGTGGGTCCAATGGCTACACCTTC.

V is TRBV6-2 or TRBV6-3 and J is TRBJ2-7; 10 nucleotides match TRBD1. Germline-derived CDR1 and CDR2 are MNHEY and SVGEGT. The CDR3 covers 14 residues. The V and J ends lost 2 bases and 4 bases, in that order; junction bases with no gene match: 2. As DNA, the CDR3 is TGTGCCAGCAGTTACCGGACAGGGGGGTACGAGCAGTACTTC. Its protein product is CASSYRTGGYEQYF.

The CDR3 loop reads CAWNGRVDQPQHF. The CDR3 region has the DNA TGTGCCTGGAACGGGAGGGTCGATCAGCCCCAGCATTTT. J is TRBJ1-5 and V is TRBV30, with D unresolved. CDR1 and CDR2 (germline): GTSNPN, SVGIG (reference sequence). V lost 4 bases and J lost 5, with 12 bases in between. The CDR3 sequence is 13 residues long.